Listed below are T cell receptor beta chains from one sample, sequenced in a study of control samples from healthy donors and cancer patients. Produced via immunoSEQ multiplex PCR; TCRdb's table is partial and in-frame only. The sample contains 390,000 or so clones, 75% to 95% of which appear only once. The specimen was PBMCs. The receptor source for this set is a man aged 35-49 years with head and neck cancer. CDR3s include the opening cysteine and the closing phenylalanine or tryptophan. Each record gives: J gene, V gene, clone size, D gene, CDR3 DNA, CDR3 protein. D genes are given only for firm matches. Part of the rows lack a size; the others show once, few, many or a class for expanded clones.

j_call: TRBJ1-5; v_call: TRBV19; clone_size: few; d_call: TRBD1; cdr3_nt: TGTGCCAGTAGTATCCAGGGGGGAGATAGCAATCAGCCCCAGCATTTT; cdr3_aa: CASSIQGGDSNQPQHF
j_call: TRBJ2-5; v_call: TRBV10-3; clone_size: NA; d_call: TRBD2; cdr3_nt: TGTGCCATCAGCACCCCATGGGGGACTAGCGATCAACAATGGGAGACCCAGTACTTC; cdr3_aa: CAISTPWGTSDQQWETQYF
j_call: TRBJ2-7; v_call: TRBV5-6; clone_size: NA; d_call: NA; cdr3_nt: TGTGCCAGCAGCTTTGGGGGCGAATACGAGCAGTACTTC; cdr3_aa: CASSFGGEYEQYF
j_call: TRBJ1-5; v_call: TRBV4-3; clone_size: NA; d_call: NA; cdr3_nt: TGCGCCAGCAGCCAAGATTCACGTTCGAGTCCTACGCCCCAGCATTTT; cdr3_aa: CASSQDSRSSPTPQHF
j_call: TRBJ1-1; v_call: TRBV19; clone_size: NA; d_call: TRBD1; cdr3_nt: TGTGCCAGTAGGAGACAGGGATCCACTGAAGCTTTCTTT; cdr3_aa: CASRRQGSTEAFF
j_call: TRBJ2-7; v_call: TRBV7-2; clone_size: NA; d_call: NA; cdr3_nt: TGTGCCAGCAGCTTCACAGAGCTCTACGAGCAGTACTTC; cdr3_aa: CASSFTELYEQYF
j_call: TRBJ2-6; v_call: TRBV10-1; clone_size: NA; d_call: TRBD1; cdr3_nt: TGCGCCAGCAGTGAGCCCCTTGGACAGGATAAAGCTGGGGCCAACGTCCTGACTTTC; cdr3_aa: CASSEPLGQDKAGANVLTF
j_call: TRBJ1-6; v_call: TRBV2; clone_size: few; d_call: TRBD1; cdr3_nt: TGTGCCAGCAGTGAACCCGGGACAGTCAGGGATTCACCCCTCCACTTT; cdr3_aa: CASSEPGTVRDSPLHF
j_call: TRBJ2-1; v_call: TRBV6-2/TRBV6-3; clone_size: NA; d_call: TRBD2; cdr3_nt: TGTGCCAGCAGCCGAGGGACTAGCGGGACTGTCCAGTTCTTC; cdr3_aa: CASSRGTSGTVQFF
j_call: TRBJ2-2; v_call: TRBV5-1; clone_size: NA; d_call: NA; cdr3_nt: TGCGCCAGCAGCTTGGACGGCAGGGGAACCGGGGAGCTGTTTTTT; cdr3_aa: CASSLDGRGTGELFF